Presented here are 23 T cell receptor beta chains from one specimen sequenced in a study of OX40 agonist ivuxolimab in advanced cancers. Libraries were prepared by immunoSEQ multiplex PCR; TCRdb keeps only in-frame clonotypes and omits some of them. The sample carries tens of thousands of clones, 80% to 90% recorded once. This specimen consisted of CD4+ or CD8+ T cells sorted from blood, obtained in a trial of the OX40 agonist ivuxolimab. The receptors shown here come from an adult with an advanced solid tumor such as melanoma, head and neck, liver or kidney cancer.

The chain links TRBV11-1 to TRBJ1-1; D is unresolved. The CDR3 has 15 residues. Germline V gene data show CDR1 as SGHAT and CDR2 as FQDESV (reference sequence). V was clipped by 5 bases and J by 0 bases, with 13 bases between them. The CDR3 bases are TGTGCCAGCAGCCCTCCGGCTGGGATGAACACTGAAGCTTTCTTT. Its protein is CASSPPAGMNTEAFF.

The chain combines TRBV4-1 with TRBJ2-5; D perhaps matches TRBD2 (5 bases). V lost 4 bases and J lost 4, with 16 bases in between. The length of the CDR3 is 15 residues. In germline, CDR1 is MGHRA, CDR2 YSYEKL. CDR3: CASSLSLGLVETQYF. CDR3 coding DNA: TGCGCCAGCAGCCTGAGTCTAGGACTGGTAGAGACCCAGTACTTC.

This rearrangement joins TRBV5-6 to TRBJ2-5; 8 nucleotides match TRBD1. V lost 4 bases, J lost 2 bases, and 4 bases stayed unmatched. The CDR3 length is 14 residues. Germline CDR1 SGHDT, CDR2 YYEEEE. The CDR3 protein is CASSQDRAQETQYF. The CDR3 region has the DNA TGTGCCAGCAGCCAGGACAGGGCACAAGAGACCCAGTACTTC.

The chain joins TRBV10-3 to TRBJ2-3, with 8 bases aligning to TRBD1. The junction had 4 bases not matched to a gene; V was cut back by 2 bases and J by 6 bases. Per the germline V gene, CDR1 is ENHRY and CDR2 is SYGVKD. The CDR3 covers 14 residues. The chain's CDR3 is CAISEDRGTDTQYF. The DNA of the CDR3 is TGTGCCATCAGTGAGGACAGGGGAACGGATACGCAGTATTTT.

This rearrangement joins TRBV4-1 to TRBJ1-1; weak D call: TRBD1 (5 bases). V lost 4 bases to trimming and J lost 4 bases, with 22 bases between them. Germline loops: CDR1 MGHRA, CDR2 YSYEKL. This CDR3 has 17 residues. For the CDR3, the DNA is TGCGCCAGCAGCCCCTTCGGGGCAGCTACGGGAGGCACTGAAGCTTTCTTT. It is translated as CASSPFGAATGGTEAFF.

The chain has TRBV30 and TRBJ1-1; D may be TRBD1 (5 bases). This CDR3 comprises 14 residues. The V gene lost 2 bases and the J gene lost 4 bases, with 14 bases spanning the gap. From germline, CDR1 is GTSNPN and CDR2 SVGIG (reference sequence). CDR3 sequence: CAWSRVRVSTEAFF. CDR3 bases: TGTGCCTGGAGTCGGGTCAGGGTTAGCACTGAAGCTTTCTTT.

The chain carries TRBV28 and TRBJ2-7; D is unresolved. CDR1 and CDR2 from the germline V gene are MDHEN and SYDVKM. V was pared by 1 base and J by 3 bases, with 10 bases between. The CDR3 consists of 14 residues. The CDR3 region is CASSLYGYYYEQYF. The CDR3 DNA sequence: TGTGCCAGCAGTTTATACGGGTACTACTACGAGCAGTACTTC.

The chain has TRBV25-1 and TRBJ2-7, with D tentatively TRBD2 (6 bases). Between the trimmed V and J ends, which lost 10 bases and 5 bases, there was a span of 18 bases. Germline assignment: CDR1 MGHDK and CDR2 SYGVNS. The length of the CDR3 is 13 residues. The CDR3 sequence: CATTMGGAHEQYF. The DNA for the CDR3 is TGTGCCACCACTATGGGAGGAGCCCACGAGCAGTACTTC.

The chain employs TRBV29-1 and TRBJ1-4, with D possibly TRBD1 on 5 matching bases. V shed 3 bases and J shed 6 bases, with 11 bases lying between them. Per germline, CDR1 SQVTM and CDR2 ANQGSEA. This CDR3 is 13 amino acids long. This CDR3 reads CSVDRTGDEKLFF. CDR3 nucleotide sequence: TGCAGCGTTGACCGCACAGGAGATGAAAAACTGTTTTTT.

The V call is TRBV15, the J call TRBJ2-5, with 8 bases matching TRBD1. The CDR3 has 14 amino acids. CDR1 LNHNV and CDR2 YYDKDF come from the germline V gene (reference sequence). With V trimmed by 6 bases and J by 0 bases, 3 bases remained unmatched. The CDR3, as DNA: TGTGCCACCAGTGGACAGGGAAACCAAGAGACCCAGTACTTC. Its protein product is CATSGQGNQETQYF.

The chain has TRBV10-3 and TRBJ2-2; D remains unclear. This CDR3 region has 13 residues. Germline lookup yields CDR1 ENHRY and CDR2 SYGVKD. V dropped 10 bases and J dropped 0 bases, with 9 bases sitting between them. The chain's CDR3 is CANQDANTGELFF. The CDR3 DNA reads TGTGCCAACCAGGATGCGAACACCGGGGAGCTGTTTTTT.

The genes are TRBV7-9 and TRBJ2-5, with 7 bases fitting TRBD2. Trimming cost V 5 bases and J 3 bases; bases outside gene matches: 12. The CDR3 is 16 residues long. CDR1 and CDR2 (germline): SEHNR, FQNEAQ (reference sequence). Here the CDR3 DNA reads TGTGCCAGCAGCCACGGACTAGGAGTGCTAGAAGAGACCCAGTACTTC. It is translated as CASSHGLGVLEETQYF.

In nucleotides, the CDR3 is TGTGCCAGCAGCTCTCTAGTGAATGAGCAGTTCTTC. Translating gives CASSSLVNEQFF. The V call is TRBV7-9, the J call TRBJ2-1; D unresolved. CDR1 SEHNR and CDR2 FQNEAQ come from the germline V gene (reference sequence). Trimming left V 4 bases short and J 7 bases short, with 8 bases between. The CDR3 length is 12 residues.

The chain combines TRBV6-5 with TRBJ2-1, with TRBD2 matching over 11 bases. Per the germline V gene, CDR1 is MNHEY and CDR2 is SVGAGI. J gave up 7 bases and V 2 bases, and 4 bases lay outside the gene matches. The CDR3 length is 15 residues. CDR3 sequence reads: CASSYIVAGGNEQFF. For the CDR3, the DNA is TGTGCCAGCAGTTACATTGTAGCGGGAGGGAATGAGCAGTTCTTC.

This clone was observed a single time. This chain uses TRBV28 with TRBJ2-5; 9 bases are shared with TRBD2. Trimming cost V 8 bases and J 5 bases; bases outside gene matches: 12. CDR1 is MDHEN, CDR2 SYDVKM, per germline. CDR3 length: 15 residues. CDR3 nucleotides: TGTGCCAGCCTCCTCACAGCGGGAGGCCATGAGACCCAGTACTTC. Protein: CASLLTAGGHETQYF.

This chain links TRBV6-5 with TRBJ2-2; 11 bases match TRBD2. CDR3 length: 14 residues. The V segment lost 5 bases and the J segment 7 bases; nucleotides outside the gene matches: 3. CDR1 and CDR2 (germline): MNHEY, SVGAGI. The DNA for the CDR3 is TGTGCCAGCAGTGGACTAGCGGGTATCGGGGAGCTGTTTTTT. Residues: CASSGLAGIGELFF.

V and J are TRBV9 and TRBJ2-5; the D is unclear. The CDR3 has 14 residues. With 0 bases removed from V and 2 bases from J, the gap between germline ends came to 8 bases. The germline V gene encodes CDR1 SGDLS and CDR2 YYNGEE. Here the CDR3 DNA reads TGTGCCAGCAGCGTAGCAACCGCTCAAGAGACCCAGTACTTC. This sequence encodes CASSVATAQETQYF.

The chain joins TRBV28 to TRBJ2-3; 9 nucleotides align to TRBD2. V was pared by 2 bases and J by 2 bases, with 5 bases of the junction left unmatched. Germline V gene data show CDR1 as MDHEN and CDR2 as SYDVKM. The length of the CDR3 is 16 residues. This CDR3 reads CASSLVAGGYTDTQYF. In nucleotides, the CDR3 is TGTGCCAGCAGTTTAGTGGCGGGAGGGTACACAGATACGCAGTATTTT.

V is TRBV5-1 and J is TRBJ1-2, with 8 bases that match TRBD1. The V gene's germline CDR1 is SGHRS and CDR2 YFSETQ. CDR3 size: 16 residues. V lost 0 bases to trimming and J lost 0 bases; unmatched junction nucleotides: 4. Here the CDR3 reads CASSLDRTGSNYGYTF. CDR3 DNA sequence: TGCGCCAGCAGCTTGGACAGGACAGGGTCTAACTATGGCTACACCTTC.

V and J are TRBV9 and TRBJ1-1, with 9 bases identical to TRBD1. Germline V lookup: CDR1 SGDLS, CDR2 YYNGEE. The trim removed 3 bases at V and 1 base at J, leaving 10 bases unmatched. CDR3 length equals 17 residues. The chain's CDR3 is CASSAPKGQGTNTEAFF. CDR3 nucleotides: TGTGCCAGCAGCGCCCCAAAAGGACAGGGGACGAACACTGAAGCTTTCTTT.

V gene TRBV5-6 combines with J gene TRBJ2-7; TRBD2 matches at 12 bases. CDR1 and CDR2 (germline): SGHDT, YYEEEE. V shed 2 bases, J shed 1 base, and the junction held 1 base outside the gene matches. The CDR3 spans 15 residues. CDR3 in DNA: TGTGCCAGCAGCTTAGGACTAGCGGGGTCCTACGAGCAGTACTTC. This encodes CASSLGLAGSYEQYF.

This clone was detected once. J is TRBJ2-7 and V is TRBV6-5, with D maybe TRBD1 (5 bases). V was pared by 7 bases and J by 2 bases, with 15 bases between. This CDR3 has 14 amino acids. Germline V lookup: CDR1 MNHEY, CDR2 SVGAGI. CDR3 bases: TGTGCCAGCAAGGAAACCAGGGCAACCTACGAGCAGTACTTC. It is translated as CASKETRATYEQYF.

The V and J genes are TRBV11-2 and TRBJ2-6; D might be TRBD1 (5 bases). The V gene lost 2 bases and the J gene lost 0 bases, with 11 bases spanning the gap. Germline V lookup: CDR1 SGHAT, CDR2 FQNNGV. This CDR3 is 17 amino acids long. CDR3 sequence reads: CASSLPQGYSGANVLTF. In nucleotides, the CDR3 is TGTGCCAGCAGCTTACCCCAGGGTTACTCTGGGGCCAACGTCCTGACTTTC.